Shown below are 9 T cell receptor beta chains from a single sample sequenced in a study of blood T cell repertoires in COVID-19 (dated by TCRdb to about 2020). Libraries were prepared through the immunoSEQ multiplex PCR assay. This immuneACCESS table, as held by TCRdb, lists in-frame sequences with V and J called but not all clones. Of the missing ones, under half trace to an unresolved V gene in checked studies; the others have no known cause. The sample includes around 150,000 clones, with under 90% observed a single time. The ten largest clones capture about 19% of the sample. Material: peripheral blood. All receptors derive from a woman of 80 years or more with acute or convalescent COVID-19.

V is TRBV5-1 and J is TRBJ2-2, with unresolved D. The V end was cut by 3 bases, the J end by 6 bases, with 12 bases between. CDR1 and CDR2 from the germline V gene are SGHRS and YFSETQ. The CDR3 consists of 14 residues. The CDR3 here is CASSSGLTPGELFF. The CDR3 DNA sequence: TGCGCCAGCAGCTCCGGCCTGACTCCCGGGGAGCTGTTTTTT.

This chain joins TRBV18 and TRBJ2-7; 7 nucleotides agree with TRBD1. Germline CDR1 and CDR2: KGHSH and LQKENI. V was pared by 3 bases and J by 3 bases, with 8 bases of the junction left unmatched. The CDR3 has 15 residues. CDR3 sequence reads: CASSPPGQPNYEQYF. The CDR3 bases are TGTGCCAGCTCACCCCCGGGACAGCCGAACTACGAGCAGTACTTC.

The V gene is TRBV7-6, the J gene TRBJ1-1; a weak D match, TRBD1 (5 bases). The V end lost 1 base, the J end lost 7 bases, and 13 bases lay between the germline ends. This CDR3 contains 14 residues. Germline V gene sequence: CDR1 SGHVS, CDR2 FNYEAQ. The DNA for the CDR3 is TGTGCCAGCAGCTTAGAGGGAGGGGCAGTTGAAGCTTTCTTT. It specifies CASSLEGGAVEAFF.

The V call is TRBV19, the J call TRBJ1-1; D is undetermined. Germline V gene data show CDR1 as LNHDA and CDR2 as SQIVND (reference sequence). The CDR3 has 14 amino acids. V shed 3 bases and J shed 3 bases, with 11 bases lying between them. CDR3: CASSIDPGDTEAFF. The CDR3 nucleotides are TGTGCCAGTAGTATTGACCCGGGAGACACTGAAGCTTTCTTT.

The V and J genes are TRBV3-1 (or the pseudogene TRBV3-2) and TRBJ2-4; D gene uncertain. V lost 2 bases and J 0 bases, leaving 14 bases between the germline ends. The germline V gene encodes CDR1 LGHDT and CDR2 YNNKEL (reference sequence). The CDR3 runs to 17 residues. The chain's CDR3 is CASSQTPRLLAKNIQYF. The CDR3 DNA reads TGTGCCAGCAGCCAAACCCCCCGACTCCTAGCCAAAAACATTCAGTACTTC.

V usage is TRBV27 and J usage is TRBJ2-5; TRBD2 is a possible D gene (5 bases). The CDR3 is made up of 14 amino acids. The V gene lost 1 base and the J gene lost 5 bases, with 11 bases spanning the gap. Germline lookup yields CDR1 MNHEY and CDR2 SMNVEV (reference sequence). CDR3 region: CASSLFGEWETQYF. The CDR3 DNA reads as TGTGCCAGCAGTTTATTCGGGGAGTGGGAGACCCAGTACTTC.

V is TRBV6-5 and J is TRBJ1-4; 7 bases line up with TRBD1. Germline CDR1 reads MNHEY; CDR2 reads SVGAGI. The V segment lost 6 bases and the J segment 5 bases; nucleotides outside the gene matches: 6. There are 14 residues in the CDR3. The CDR3 nucleotides are TGTGCCAGCAGGTGGAGGGGGCAGAATGAAAAACTGTTTTTT. Translation gives CASRWRGQNEKLFF.

The CDR3 is CASSFSLGLAGDRNEQFF. The CDR3 region has the DNA TGTGCCAGCAGCTTCTCACTCGGACTAGCGGGAGATCGGAATGAGCAGTTCTTC. V usage is TRBV13 and J usage is TRBJ2-1, with 13 bases that match TRBD2. The trim removed 3 bases at V and 7 bases at J, leaving 12 bases unmatched. CDR3 length: 18 residues. Germline CDR1 is PRHDT and CDR2 is FYEKMQ (reference sequence). The full variable domain, rest sourced from reference TRBV13 and TRBJ2-1, is AAGVIQSPRHLIKEKRETATLKCYPIPRHDTVYWYQQGPGQDPQFLISFYEKMQSDKGSIPDRFSAQQFSDYHSELNMSSLELGDSALYFCASSFSLGLAGDRNEQFFGPGTRLTVL.

The CDR3 DNA reads as TGTGCCAGCAGCTTAAGGGGGGGACATAATGAAAAACTGTTTTTT. Translating gives CASSLRGGHNEKLFF. The V call is TRBV7-9, the J call TRBJ1-4, with D tentatively TRBD1 (6 bases). CDR1 and CDR2 (germline): SEHNR, FQNEAQ (reference sequence). The V and J ends lost 2 bases and 4 bases respectively, with 11 bases between them. CDR3 length: 15 amino acids. Together with reference TRBV7-9 and TRBJ1-4, the CDR3 gives the full variable domain: DTGVSQNPRHKITKRGQNVTFRCDPISEHNRLYWYRQTLGQGPEFLTYFQNEAQLEKSRLLSDRFSAERPKGSFSTLEIQRTEQGDSAMYLCASSLRGGHNEKLFFGSGTQLSVL.